Here is one T cell receptor (beta chain) with its context. Trimming took 3 bases from V and 5 from J, leaving 10 bases between them. CDR3 size: 13 residues. CDR1 LNHDA and CDR2 SQIVND come from the germline V gene (reference sequence). The data were taken from a study of blood T cell repertoires in COVID-19. The assay was immunoSEQ multiplex PCR, and TCRdb's table has in-frame clones only and misses some. This table holds 250,000 or so clones, about 68% found once. The genes are TRBV19 and TRBJ1-1; D is uncertain. Sequences were obtained from peripheral blood. The sequence came from a woman of 80 years or more with acute or convalescent COVID-19. In nucleotides, the CDR3 is TGTGCCAGTAGTATGGGGAGAGGTACTGAAGCTTTCTTT. This sequence encodes CASSMGRGTEAFF.